A selection of T cell receptor beta chains follows, all from one sample in a study of blood T cell repertoires in COVID-19. TCRdb's copy holds only in-frame clones and misses some; the assay was immunoSEQ multiplex PCR. The sample yields around 300,000 clones, approximately 85% seen once. The sequencing sample was made of peripheral blood. All receptors derive from a woman aged 65 to 85 with acute or convalescent COVID-19. CDR3s include the opening cysteine and the closing phenylalanine or tryptophan. The order of the fields is V gene, J gene, D gene, clone size, CDR3 protein, CDR3 DNA. A D gene is named only where the DNA matches it firmly. The size of a clone is reported for some rows only, either as once, few or many, or as a class for expanded clones.

TRBV9,TRBJ1-2,NA,NA,CASSVAGRELNYGYTF,TGTGCCAGCAGCGTAGCTGGGAGAGAACTCAACTATGGCTACACCTTC
TRBV10-3,TRBJ1-5,TRBD1,NA,CAIKADRTNQPQHF,TGTGCCATCAAGGCGGACAGGACGAATCAGCCCCAGCATTTT
TRBV12-3/TRBV12-4,TRBJ1-1,NA,NA,CASSLAGGSGRF,TGTGCCAGCAGTTTAGCGGGGGGGAGTGGCCGCTTT
TRBV3-1/TRBV3-2,TRBJ2-7,TRBD1,NA,CASSPGQGNYEQYF,TGTGCCAGCAGCCCCGGACAGGGGAACTACGAGCAGTACTTC
TRBV15,TRBJ1-5,NA,NA,CATSRDEGDQPQHF,TGTGCCACCAGCAGAGATGAAGGGGATCAGCCCCAGCATTTT
TRBV4-1,TRBJ1-2,TRBD1,many,CASSQGQGFDYGYTF,TGCGCCAGCAGCCAAGGACAGGGTTTCGACTATGGCTACACCTTC
TRBV7-6,TRBJ2-1,TRBD2,NA,CASSLRTSGLYNEQFF,TGTGCCAGCAGCTTAAGGACTAGCGGGTTATACAATGAGCAGTTCTTC
TRBV6-5,TRBJ1-2,TRBD1,NA,CASRTGGGNYGYTF,TGTGCCAGCAGGACAGGGGGAGGTAACTATGGCTACACCTTC
TRBV5-4,TRBJ1-1,NA,NA,CASSLGTLSANTEAFF,TGTGCCAGCAGCTTGGGGACATTGTCGGCGAACACTGAAGCTTTCTTT
TRBV30,TRBJ1-4,NA,NA,CAWLDKNNEKLFF,TGTGCCTGGTTGGACAAGAACAATGAAAAACTGTTTTTT
TRBV27,TRBJ2-1,TRBD2,NA,CASMPSGGLNEQFF,TGTGCCAGCATGCCTAGCGGGGGTTTGAATGAGCAGTTCTTC
TRBV28,TRBJ2-7,NA,NA,CASSLGGRVGSYEQYF,TGTGCCAGCAGTTTGGGCGGCAGGGTAGGATCCTACGAGCAGTACTTC
TRBV6-5,TRBJ2-1,TRBD2,NA,CASRDPAGVEQFF,TGTGCCAGCAGAGACCCAGCGGGGGTGGAGCAGTTCTTC
TRBV3-1/TRBV3-2,TRBJ1-1,TRBD1,NA,CASSQGWQGALGAFF,TGTGCCAGCAGCCAAGGATGGCAGGGGGCCCTGGGAGCTTTCTTT
TRBV15,TRBJ1-4,NA,NA,CATSRAGEKLFF,TGTGCCACCAGCAGAGCGGGGGAAAAACTGTTTTTT
TRBV3-1/TRBV3-2,TRBJ2-5,TRBD2,NA,CASSPQFSGGGETQYF,TGTGCCAGCAGCCCGCAATTTAGCGGGGGGGGTGAGACCCAGTACTTC
TRBV3-1/TRBV3-2,TRBJ2-5,TRBD2,NA,CASSHASGGAQETQYF,TGTGCCAGCAGCCACGCTAGCGGGGGAGCCCAAGAGACCCAGTACTTC
TRBV11-3,TRBJ1-1,NA,NA,CASSLGTNTEAFF,TGTGCCAGCAGCTTAGGGACAAACACTGAAGCTTTCTTT
TRBV5-1,TRBJ2-2,TRBD1,NA,CASTFGQGSTGELFF,TGCGCCAGCACCTTCGGACAGGGTTCGACCGGGGAGCTGTTTTTT
TRBV6-5,TRBJ2-2,NA,NA,CASKPETETGELFF,TGTGCCAGCAAACCAGAAACCGAAACCGGGGAGCTGTTTTTT
TRBV27,TRBJ1-2,TRBD1,once,CASGLTGTYGYTF,TGTGCCAGCGGACTGACAGGGACCTATGGCTACACCTTC
TRBV19,TRBJ2-1,NA,NA,CASKAATRDYNEQFF,TGTGCCAGTAAAGCGGCCACTCGTGACTACAATGAGCAGTTCTTC
TRBV7-8,TRBJ1-4,NA,NA,CASSYLLGPNEKLFF,TGTGCCAGCAGCTACCTCTTGGGGCCGAATGAAAAACTGTTTTTT
TRBV5-4,TRBJ2-3,TRBD2,once,CASSAGLAGMSQYF,TGTGCCAGCAGCGCCGGACTAGCGGGGATGTCGCAGTATTTT
TRBV6-5,TRBJ2-3,NA,once,CASSYAGSTDTQYF,TGTGCCAGCAGTTACGCGGGGAGCACAGATACGCAGTATTTT
TRBV16,TRBJ1-5,NA,NA,CASSETGTHNQPQHF,TGTGCCAGCAGCGAGACCGGGACACACAATCAGCCCCAGCATTTT
TRBV27,TRBJ2-1,NA,NA,CASSSPGVAYNEQFF,TGTGCCAGCAGTTCCCCAGGGGTGGCCTACAATGAGCAGTTCTTC
TRBV7-2,TRBJ2-7,TRBD1,NA,CASSIRQGPYEQYF,TGTGCCAGCAGCATCCGACAGGGCCCCTACGAGCAGTACTTC
TRBV6-6,TRBJ1-4,NA,once,CASSYSSGGDHEKLFF,TGTGCCAGCAGTTACTCGTCGGGGGGCGATCATGAAAAACTGTTTTTT
TRBV2,TRBJ2-7,NA,NA,CASSEDQGPYEQYF,TGTGCCAGCAGTGAAGACCAGGGGCCCTACGAGCAGTACTTC
TRBV7-8,TRBJ2-1,NA,few,CASSLISYSYNEQFF,TGTGCCAGCAGCTTAATATCCTACTCCTACAATGAGCAGTTCTTC
TRBV6-5,TRBJ1-5,NA,NA,CASSYSRGQPQHF,TGTGCCAGCAGTTACTCGCGCGGGCAGCCCCAGCATTTT
TRBV30,TRBJ1-2,NA,NA,CAWSGTVYGYTF,TGTGCCTGGAGTGGGACAGTCTATGGCTACACCTTC
TRBV7-9,TRBJ2-7,TRBD1,NA,CASSSGARTGVYEQYF,TGTGCCAGCAGCTCCGGGGCAAGGACAGGGGTTTACGAGCAGTACTTC
TRBV6-5,TRBJ1-1,NA,NA,CASKRQYDGTEAFF,TGTGCCAGCAAGCGACAGTACGATGGCACTGAAGCTTTCTTT
TRBV2,TRBJ2-1,NA,NA,CASSDDILSYNEQFF,TGTGCCAGCAGTGATGACATCCTCTCCTACAATGAGCAGTTCTTC
TRBV27,TRBJ2-1,TRBD2,NA,CASISGGQQFF,TGTGCCAGCATTAGCGGGGGACAGCAGTTCTTC
TRBV6-5,TRBJ1-1,TRBD1,NA,CASREGAANTEAFF,TGTGCCAGCAGAGAGGGGGCAGCGAACACTGAAGCTTTCTTT
TRBV11-3,TRBJ2-1,TRBD2,NA,CASSFSGGLYNEQFF,TGTGCCAGCAGCTTTAGCGGGGGGTTGTACAATGAGCAGTTCTTC
TRBV7-6,TRBJ1-1,TRBD1,few,CASSLGQHTEAFF,TGTGCCAGCAGCTTGGGACAGCACACTGAAGCTTTCTTT